The 19 T cell receptor beta chains presented below share a single source sample, sequenced in a study of blood T cells in healthy people across ages. With a J-beta primer mix and a sample-barcoded 5' primer, a second PCR ran about 6 to 11 cycles. TCRdb used MiXCR to reprocess the 5' RACE reads, holding one entry per CDR3 protein. The sample has about 1.8 million distinct CDR3 sequences; around 50% are singletons. The sequenced sample consisted of blood. These receptors all come from a woman in her thirties or forties in good health.

This clonotype was found a few times. The CDR3 loop is CASSQVQGDKTEAFF. The CDR3 DNA follows: TGCGCCAGCAGCCAAGTACAGGGGGATAAGACTGAAGCTTTCTTT. V and J are TRBV4-1 and TRBJ1-1; 8 bases map to TRBD1. There are 15 residues in the CDR3. From germline, CDR1 is MGHRA and CDR2 YSYEKL. V gave up 1 base and J gave up 5 bases; unmatched junction bases: 6.

V gene TRBV6-2 or TRBV6-3 combines with J gene TRBJ2-5; D may be TRBD1 or TRBD2 (5 bases each). The germline V gene encodes CDR1 MNHEY and CDR2 SVGEGT. This CDR3 is 16 amino acids long. V lost 1 base and J 1 base, leaving 13 bases between the germline ends. In DNA form, the CDR3 reads TGTGCCAGCAGTTACTATATGGGGGAACTCCAAGAGACCCAGTACTTC. Amino acid sequence: CASSYYMGELQETQYF.

The chain uses TRBV6-6 and TRBJ1-4; D unresolved. Germline V lookup: CDR1 MNHNY, CDR2 SVGAGI (reference sequence). There are 14 residues in the CDR3. V lost 2 bases and J lost 6, with 10 bases in between. The CDR3: CASSYTRTDEKLFF. The CDR3 nucleotides are TGTGCCAGCAGTTACACCAGGACGGATGAAAAACTGTTTTTT.

The chain joins TRBV11-2 to TRBJ2-1; 7 bases align to TRBD2. The length of the CDR3 is 16 residues. Germline loops: CDR1 SGHAT, CDR2 FQNNGV. Trimming at V came to 1 base and at J to 8 bases, leaving 11 bases not matched to a gene. The CDR3, as DNA: TGTGCCAGCAGCTTAGCCGAGGGGCTGGGGAGGGATGAGCAGTTCTTC. This codes for CASSLAEGLGRDEQFF.

The rearrangement links TRBV20-1 to TRBJ1-6; the D is unclear. Trimming removed 6 bases from V and 8 bases from J, with 14 bases in between. Germline loops: CDR1 DFQATT, CDR2 SNEGSKA (reference sequence). This CDR3 region has 13 residues. This CDR3 reads CSAREGSDSPLHF. DNA for the CDR3: TGCAGTGCCCGTGAGGGTTCGGATTCACCCCTCCACTTT.

The J gene is TRBJ2-3, the V gene TRBV28; 9 bases agree with TRBD1. V trimming: 7 bases; J trimming: 8 bases; junction bases outside the gene matches: 13. Looked up from germline, CDR1 is MDHEN and CDR2 is SYDVKM. The CDR3 contains 15 residues. The CDR3 protein is CASMPPGQGPGTQYF. CDR3 in DNA: TGTGCCAGCATGCCACCGGGACAGGGACCAGGTACGCAGTATTTT.

The chain has TRBV6-5 and TRBJ2-1; 9 nucleotides match TRBD2. The CDR3 runs 13 residues. Trimming removed 8 bases from V and 5 bases from J; junction bases left unmatched: 4. Per germline, CDR1 MNHEY and CDR2 SVGAGI. CDR3 protein: CASGLAGNNEQFF. The CDR3 DNA is TGTGCCAGCGGGCTAGCGGGGAACAATGAGCAGTTCTTC.

This clonotype was detected a few times. The genes are TRBV29-1 and TRBJ1-2; a weak D match, TRBD1 (6 bases). The CDR3 length is 15 residues. Trimming cost V 6 bases and J 1 base, with 18 bases left between them. Germline values: CDR1 SQVTM, CDR2 ANQGSEA. The CDR3 reads CSVPRQERGNYGYTF. CDR3 sequence (DNA): TGCAGCGTCCCCCGACAGGAGAGGGGTAACTATGGCTACACCTTC.

Comment on this clonotype: A read error may account for a junction end that differs from germline. V and J are TRBV4-3 and TRBJ2-7; TRBD1 matches at 7 bases. This CDR3 comprises 15 residues. The germline gives CDR1 LGHNA, CDR2 YSLEER. CDR3 amino acids: CANSQVRDRAYEQYF. The CDR3 DNA sequence: TGCGCCAACAGCCAAGTTCGGGACAGAGCCTACGAGCAGTACTTC.

This clonotype has only a few counts. V is TRBV12-3 or TRBV12-4 and J is TRBJ2-1; 11 bases agree with TRBD1. The CDR3 sequence is 16 residues long. J was trimmed by 9 bases and V by 5 bases; bases with no gene match: 12. Here the CDR3 reads CASSPRTGGFMGEQFF. CDR3 nucleotide sequence: TGTGCCAGCAGTCCTCGGACAGGGGGCTTCATGGGTGAGCAGTTCTTC.

This clonotype was seen a handful of times. The rearrangement joins TRBV6-1 to TRBJ2-7; D call uncertain. Germline-derived CDR1 and CDR2 are MNHNS and SASEGT. V dropped 5 bases and J dropped 0 bases, with 11 bases sitting between them. This CDR3 has 14 amino acids. The DNA for the CDR3 is TGTGCCAGCAGTACCAGGTTAAGCTCCTACGAGCAGTACTTC. Translation: CASSTRLSSYEQYF.

The chain couples TRBV11-2 to TRBJ2-5, with D hard to call. CDR1 and CDR2 (germline): SGHAT, FQNNGV. The V end lost 2 bases, the J end lost 4 bases, and 20 bases lay between the germline ends. This CDR3 has 17 amino acids. This CDR3 reads CASSLSAGPTVRETQYF. In nucleotides, the CDR3 is TGTGCCAGCAGCTTATCTGCCGGACCAACGGTCCGAGAGACCCAGTACTTC.

The V call is TRBV7-2, the J call TRBJ2-1; D gene uncertain. Per the germline V gene, CDR1 is SGHTA and CDR2 is FQGNSA. This CDR3 spans 12 amino acids. V lost 5 bases and J 9 bases, leaving 11 bases between the germline ends. The CDR3 spells CASSLGVAEQFF. CDR3 nucleotides: TGTGCCAGCAGCCTAGGTGTGGCTGAGCAGTTCTTC.

This clonotype was counted many times. The junction differs from germline at one of its ends, possibly a read error. V and J are TRBV7-2 and TRBJ2-1; 14 positions agree with TRBD2. The CDR3 contains 15 residues. The V gene's germline CDR1 is SGHTA and CDR2 FQGNSA. The CDR3 nucleotides read TGCGCCAGCAGCTCCGGACTAGCGGGGGGAGGTGAGCAGTTCTTC. Its protein is CASSSGLAGGGEQFF.

In the case of this clonotype: A much larger clonotype is one base distant, so this may be a read error. V gene TRBV7-8 combines with J gene TRBJ2-4; no definite D call. V was trimmed by 0 bases and J by 13 bases, leaving 19 bases between them. The CDR3 extends over 15 amino acids. The germline CDR1 and CDR2 sequences are SGHVS and FQNEAQ. Here the CDR3 reads CASSLAVSSYNEQYF. The CDR3 nucleotides read TGTGCCAGCAGCTTAGCGGTAAGCTCCTACAATGAGCAGTACTTC.

J is TRBJ2-4 and V is TRBV21-1; TRBD1 was called by the table and not checked on the DNA. TRBV21-1 is a known pseudogene. The CDR3 runs 14 residues. Written as DNA, the CDR3 is TGTGCCAGTCCTAACAGGGAGACCAAAAACATTCAGTACTTC. This sequence encodes CASPNRETKNIQYF.

This clonotype was detected a few times. V gene TRBV6-2 or TRBV6-3 combines with J gene TRBJ2-6; perhaps TRBD1 as D (6 bases). The length of the CDR3 is 16 residues. V was clipped by 2 bases and J by 2 bases, with 10 bases between them. Germline CDR1 and CDR2: MNHEY and SVGEGT. This CDR3 reads CASSYTGRAGANVLTF. CDR3 nucleotide sequence: TGTGCCAGCAGTTACACAGGGAGAGCTGGGGCCAACGTCCTGACTTTC.

This chain joins TRBV29-1 and TRBJ2-7, with 7 bases fitting TRBD2. The DNA end is more similar to TRBJ2-5, so the J call may be wrong. The CDR3 has 14 amino acids. Germline loops: CDR1 SQVTM, CDR2 ANQGSEA. CDR3 protein: CSVGKGTMKETQYF. In DNA form, the CDR3 reads TGCAGCGTTGGTAAAGGGACTATGAAAGAGACCCAGTACTTC.

The rearrangement links TRBV6-2 or TRBV6-3 to TRBJ2-5; the match to TRBD1 covers 7 bases. The DNA end is a closer match to TRBJ2-7, so the J assignment may be wrong. Germline V gene sequence: CDR1 MNHEY, CDR2 SVGEGT. The CDR3 covers 13 residues. In nucleotides, the CDR3 is TGTGCCAGCCGAATGGGACAGACCCTCGAGCAGTACTTC. This encodes CASRMGQTLEQYF.